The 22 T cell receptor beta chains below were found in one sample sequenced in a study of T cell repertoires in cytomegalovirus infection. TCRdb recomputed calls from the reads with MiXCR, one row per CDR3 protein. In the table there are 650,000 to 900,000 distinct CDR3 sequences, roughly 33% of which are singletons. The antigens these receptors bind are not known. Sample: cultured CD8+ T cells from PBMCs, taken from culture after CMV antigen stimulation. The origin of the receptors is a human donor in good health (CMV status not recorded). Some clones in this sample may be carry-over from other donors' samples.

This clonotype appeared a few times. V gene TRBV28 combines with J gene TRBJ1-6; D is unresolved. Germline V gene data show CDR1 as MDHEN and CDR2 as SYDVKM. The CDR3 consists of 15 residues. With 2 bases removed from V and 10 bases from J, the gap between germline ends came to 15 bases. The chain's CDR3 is CASSLGLLRGSPLHF. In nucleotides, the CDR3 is TGTGCCAGCAGTTTAGGCCTCCTCCGCGGCTCACCCCTCCACTTT.

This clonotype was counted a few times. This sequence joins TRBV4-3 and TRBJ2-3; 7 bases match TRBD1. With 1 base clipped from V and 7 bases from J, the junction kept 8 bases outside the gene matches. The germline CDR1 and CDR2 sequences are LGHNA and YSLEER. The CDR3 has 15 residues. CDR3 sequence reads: CASSQGTGATHTQYF. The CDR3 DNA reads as TGCGCCAGCAGCCAAGGAACAGGGGCAACACATACGCAGTATTTT.

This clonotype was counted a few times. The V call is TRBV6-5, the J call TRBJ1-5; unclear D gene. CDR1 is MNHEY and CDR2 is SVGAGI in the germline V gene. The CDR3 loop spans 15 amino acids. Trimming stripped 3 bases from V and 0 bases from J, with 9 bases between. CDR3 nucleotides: TGTGCCAGCAGTTATAGACATGATAGCAATCAGCCCCAGCATTTT. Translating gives CASSYRHDSNQPQHF.

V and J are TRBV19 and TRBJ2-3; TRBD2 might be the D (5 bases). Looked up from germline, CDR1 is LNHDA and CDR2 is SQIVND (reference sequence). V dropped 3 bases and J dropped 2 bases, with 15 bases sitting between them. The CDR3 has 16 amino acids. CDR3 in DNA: TGTGCCAGTAGTATGAGGGTCCGCGGCGACACAGATACGCAGTATTTT. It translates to CASSMRVRGDTDTQYF.

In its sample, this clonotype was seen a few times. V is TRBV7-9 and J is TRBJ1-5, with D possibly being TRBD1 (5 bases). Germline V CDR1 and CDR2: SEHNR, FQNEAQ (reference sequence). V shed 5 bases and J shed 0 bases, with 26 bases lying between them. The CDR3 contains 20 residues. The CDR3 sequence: CASSHGGVSGEWDSNQPQHF. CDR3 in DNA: TGTGCCAGCAGCCACGGAGGGGTATCCGGGGAGTGGGATAGCAATCAGCCCCAGCATTTT.

The CDR3 here is CSATDLGSYEQYV. CDR3 bases: TGCAGTGCTACGGACCTGGGGAGTTACGAGCAGTACGTC. V is TRBV20-1 and J is TRBJ2-7; tentative D call: TRBD2 (5 bases). V dropped 4 bases and J dropped 4 bases, with 14 bases sitting between them. CDR1 is DFQATT and CDR2 is SNEGSKA in the germline V gene (reference sequence). This CDR3 has 13 amino acids.

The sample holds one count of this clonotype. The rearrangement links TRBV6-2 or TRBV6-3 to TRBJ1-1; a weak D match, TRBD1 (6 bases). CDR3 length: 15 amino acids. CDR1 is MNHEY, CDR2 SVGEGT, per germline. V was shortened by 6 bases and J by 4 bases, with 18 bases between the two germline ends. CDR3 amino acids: CASSLIRTGFTEAFF. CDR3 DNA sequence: TGTGCCAGCAGCCTAATCCGTACAGGGTTCACTGAAGCTTTCTTT.

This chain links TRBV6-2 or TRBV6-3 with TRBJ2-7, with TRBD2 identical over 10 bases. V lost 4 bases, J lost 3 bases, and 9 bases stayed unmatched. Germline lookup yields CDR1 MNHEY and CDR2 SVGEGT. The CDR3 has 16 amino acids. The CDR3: CASSFARTSGLYEQYV. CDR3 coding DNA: TGTGCCAGCAGTTTTGCCCGGACTAGCGGACTCTACGAGCAGTACGTC.

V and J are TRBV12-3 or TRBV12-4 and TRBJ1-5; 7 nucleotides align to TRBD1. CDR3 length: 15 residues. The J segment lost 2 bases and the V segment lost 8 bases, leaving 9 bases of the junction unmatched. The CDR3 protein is CASGPRGLGNQPQHF. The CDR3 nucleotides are TGTGCCAGCGGACCAAGGGGGCTTGGCAATCAGCCCCAGCATTTT.

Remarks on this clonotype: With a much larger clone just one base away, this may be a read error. CDR3 nucleotide sequence: TGTGTCAGCAGCGGCGGCGCAGGGGAACCAATGAACACTGAAGCTTTCTTT. Translating it yields CVSSGGAGEPMNTEAFF. The rearrangement links TRBV7-6 to TRBJ1-1; tentative D call: TRBD1 (6 bases). The length of the CDR3 is 17 residues. Germline V lookup: CDR1 SGHVS, CDR2 FNYEAQ.

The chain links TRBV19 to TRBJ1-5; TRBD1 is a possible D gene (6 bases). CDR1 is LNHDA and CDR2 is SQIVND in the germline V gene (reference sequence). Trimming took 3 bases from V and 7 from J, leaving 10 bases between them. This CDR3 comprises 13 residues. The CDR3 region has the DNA TGTGCCAGTAGTATTGCAGGGGCACAGCCCCAGCATTTT. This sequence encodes CASSIAGAQPQHF.

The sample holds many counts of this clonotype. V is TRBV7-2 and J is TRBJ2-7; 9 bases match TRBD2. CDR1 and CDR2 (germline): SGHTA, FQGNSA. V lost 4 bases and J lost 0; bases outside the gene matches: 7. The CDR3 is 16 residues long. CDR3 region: CASSSAGGYLSYEQYF. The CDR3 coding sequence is TGTGCCAGCAGCTCAGCGGGGGGATACCTCTCCTACGAGCAGTACTTC.

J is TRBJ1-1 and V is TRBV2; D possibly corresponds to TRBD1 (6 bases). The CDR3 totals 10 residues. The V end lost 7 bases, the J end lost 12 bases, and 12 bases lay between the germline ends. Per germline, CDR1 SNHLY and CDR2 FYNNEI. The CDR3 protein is CASTDSDTFF. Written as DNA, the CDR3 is TGTGCCAGCACGGACAGTGATACTTTCTTT.

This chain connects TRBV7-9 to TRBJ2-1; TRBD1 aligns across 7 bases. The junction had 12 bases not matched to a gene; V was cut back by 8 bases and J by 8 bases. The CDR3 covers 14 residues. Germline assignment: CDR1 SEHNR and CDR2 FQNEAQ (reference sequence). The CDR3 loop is CASSGRGLGDEQFF. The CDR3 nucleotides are TGTGCCAGCTCCGGCAGGGGGTTGGGCGATGAGCAGTTCTTC.

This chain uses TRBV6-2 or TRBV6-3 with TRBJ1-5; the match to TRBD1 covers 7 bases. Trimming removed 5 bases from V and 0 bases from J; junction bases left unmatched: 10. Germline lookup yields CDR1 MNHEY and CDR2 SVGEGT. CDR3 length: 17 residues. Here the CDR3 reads CASSALSDRSSNQPQHF. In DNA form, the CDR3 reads TGTGCCAGCAGTGCCTTATCGGACAGGTCTAGCAATCAGCCCCAGCATTTT.

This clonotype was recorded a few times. Here the CDR3 DNA reads TGTGCCAGCAGTGAAACTCGTACCTACGGGGCTGAAGCTTTCTTT. It is translated as CASSETRTYGAEAFF. The chain joins TRBV6-1 to TRBJ1-1; no firm D call. Germline assignment: CDR1 MNHNS and CDR2 SASEGT. The length of the CDR3 is 15 residues. The V and J ends lost 2 bases and 6 bases respectively, with 16 bases between them.

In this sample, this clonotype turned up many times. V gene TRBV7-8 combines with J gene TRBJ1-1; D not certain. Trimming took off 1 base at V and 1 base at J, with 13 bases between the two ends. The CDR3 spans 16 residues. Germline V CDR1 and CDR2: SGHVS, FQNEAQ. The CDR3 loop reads CASSLVGVDPNTEAFF. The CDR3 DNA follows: TGTGCCAGCAGCTTAGTCGGGGTTGATCCGAACACTGAAGCTTTCTTT.

The CDR3 is CASSLGGRRKLFF. The CDR3 nucleotides read TGTGCCAGCAGCTTGGGGGGTCGAAGAAAACTGTTTTTT. The chain has TRBV5-6 and TRBJ1-4; D not resolved. V was pared by 0 bases and J by 10 bases, with 10 bases between. Germline V gene sequence: CDR1 SGHDT, CDR2 YYEEEE. CDR3 length: 13 residues.

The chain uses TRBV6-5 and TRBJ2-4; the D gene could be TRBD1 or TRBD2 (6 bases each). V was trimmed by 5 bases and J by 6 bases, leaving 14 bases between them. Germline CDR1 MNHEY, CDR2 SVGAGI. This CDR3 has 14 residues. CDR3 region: CASSQQGGGNIQYF. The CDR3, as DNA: TGTGCCAGCAGTCAACAGGGAGGTGGAAACATTCAGTACTTC.

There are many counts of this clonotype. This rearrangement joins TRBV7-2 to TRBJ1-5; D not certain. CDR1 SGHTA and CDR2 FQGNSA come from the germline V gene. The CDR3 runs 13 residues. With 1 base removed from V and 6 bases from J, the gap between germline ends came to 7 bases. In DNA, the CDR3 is TGTGCCAGCAGCTTAGGGGGTATTCAGCCCCAGCATTTT. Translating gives CASSLGGIQPQHF.

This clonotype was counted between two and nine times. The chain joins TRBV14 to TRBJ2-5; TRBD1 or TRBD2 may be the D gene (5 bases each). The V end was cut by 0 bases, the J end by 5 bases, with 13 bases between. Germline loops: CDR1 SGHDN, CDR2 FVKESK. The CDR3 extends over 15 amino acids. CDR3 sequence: CASSQDNEGIETQYF. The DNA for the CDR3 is TGTGCCAGCAGCCAAGATAACGAGGGGATTGAGACCCAGTACTTC.

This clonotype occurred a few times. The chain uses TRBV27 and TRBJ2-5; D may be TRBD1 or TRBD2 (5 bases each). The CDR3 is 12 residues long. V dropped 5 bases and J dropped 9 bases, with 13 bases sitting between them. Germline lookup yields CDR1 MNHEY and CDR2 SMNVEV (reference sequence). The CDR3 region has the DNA TGTGCCAGCAGTATGTCCGGGGCGTCCCAGTACTTC. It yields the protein CASSMSGASQYF.